This T cell receptor (beta chain) came from a study of blood T cells in healthy people across ages. The CDR3 has 14 residues. The germline V gene has CDR1 SEHNR and CDR2 FQNEAQ (reference sequence). Trimming removed 1 base at V and 6 bases at J, with 10 bases between. Study-level points and caveats: There were more naive CD4+ cells and higher diversity in long-lived donors than in aged donors. Diversity estimated from one million T cells was considered an underestimate.

There are many counts of this clonotype. Its antigen remains unidentified. Primers used in a second PCR of about 7 to 12 cycles were a sample-barcoded 5' primer and a J-beta primer mix. Sequencing of every sample gave 3 million or more CDR3-containing paired-end reads. TCRdb reprocessed the 5' RACE reads via MiXCR and lists one record per CDR3 protein. Among about 650,000 distinct CDR3 sequences listed, around 32% were seen once. Each donor's blood draw was approximately 10 milliliters of peripheral blood. The J gene is TRBJ2-4, the V gene TRBV7-9; D remains ambiguous. The sequence came from an elderly woman in good health. Sequencing was carried out using blood. CDR3 protein: CASSLELWGNIQYF. CDR3 DNA sequence: TGTGCCAGCAGCTTAGAGCTCTGGGGAAACATTCAGTACTTC.